This TCR beta chain was sequenced in a study of cytotoxic CD8 clonotypes in ibrutinib-treated CLL. Investigators sourced 1.5 to 2 micrograms of genomic DNA from cryopreserved PBMCs for TCR beta libraries. Some clones are missing from TCRdb's copy, which holds only in-frame ones; the method was immunoSEQ multiplex PCR. The data show fewer than 85,000 clones, more than 75% seen once. The receptor was derived from a human donor with chronic lymphocytic leukemia. Sample: PBMCs, taken after 12 months of ibrutinib treatment.

CDR3 bases: TGTGCCAGCAGTTTTCCAGGGGGGAGGACCCAGTACTTC. It yields the protein CASSFPGGRTQYF. V usage is TRBV28 and J usage is TRBJ2-5; D is possibly TRBD1 (7 bases). Germline loops: CDR1 MDHEN, CDR2 SYDVKM. V was cut by 3 bases and J by 7 bases, with 12 bases left in between. The CDR3 sequence is 13 residues long.